These 2 T cell receptor beta chains were all obtained from the same sample, sequenced in a study of T cell repertoires in cytomegalovirus infection. TCRdb reanalysed the reads using MiXCR and keeps one entry per CDR3 protein. The table lists approximately 100,000 distinct CDR3 sequences, around 22% of them singletons. The sequencing sample was made of CD8+ T cells from PBMCs. These receptors were collected from a human donor in good health (CMV status not recorded). Some clones in this sample may be carry-over from other donors' samples.

This clonotype was seen a few times. The V gene is TRBV7-9, the J gene TRBJ1-1, with 7 bases fitting TRBD1. From germline, CDR1 is SEHNR and CDR2 FQNEAQ (reference sequence). The CDR3 has 13 amino acids. Trimming cost V 1 base and J 6 bases; bases outside gene matches: 2. This chain's CDR3 is CASSLGTGPEAFF. CDR3 nucleotide sequence: TGTGCCAGCAGCTTAGGGACAGGTCCTGAAGCTTTCTTT.

The chain carries TRBV6-1 and TRBJ1-1, with 8 bases aligning to TRBD1. Germline CDR1 reads MNHNS; CDR2 reads SASEGT. The CDR3 sequence is 16 residues long. After removal of 5 bases from V and 8 bases from J, the junction contained 16 bases not matched to a gene. DNA for the CDR3: TGTGCCAGCAGTCCCGCCGAAACCCCAGGGGGCTTCGAAGCTTTCTTT. Translating it yields CASSPAETPGGFEAFF.